Following are 25 T cell receptor beta chains from one sample sequenced in a study of OX40 agonist ivuxolimab in advanced cancers. The method behind the library was the immunoSEQ multiplex PCR assay. The table was pulled from immuneACCESS by TCRdb, which kept in-frame rearrangements only. Such tables lose some clones; where checked, under half of the loss comes from unresolved V genes, and the rest has no known cause. This sample is represented by some 64,000 clones; 80% to 95% of them were singletons. The ten largest clonotypes hold roughly 25% of the sample. The sequencing used CD4+ or CD8+ T cells sorted from blood, collected in a trial of the OX40 agonist ivuxolimab. These receptors all stem from an adult with an advanced solid tumor such as melanoma, head and neck, liver or kidney cancer.

The chain combines TRBV27 with TRBJ2-7; TRBD1 might be the D (6 bases). V lost 4 bases, J lost 2 bases, and 18 bases lay in between. CDR1 is MNHEY and CDR2 is SMNVEV in the germline V gene (reference sequence). The CDR3 has 16 residues. The CDR3 nucleotides are TGTGCCAGCAGTTCACCCAACCCTAGGGGGACCTACGAGCAGTACTTC. Translated, it gives CASSSPNPRGTYEQYF.

The chain has TRBV6-5 and TRBJ1-3; TRBD1 is a possible D gene (6 bases). V shed 6 bases and J shed 0 bases, with 12 bases lying between them. This CDR3 is 15 amino acids long. Germline lookup yields CDR1 MNHEY and CDR2 SVGAGI. The CDR3: CASSRDRSSGNTIYF. DNA of the CDR3: TGTGCCAGCAGCCGCGACAGGAGCTCTGGAAACACCATATATTTT.

V is TRBV18 and J is TRBJ2-1; 9 bases agree with TRBD1. CDR1 and CDR2 (germline): KGHSH, LQKENI. The CDR3 consists of 15 residues. The ends lost 2 bases at V and 4 bases at J; junction bases unmatched: 3. The CDR3 nucleotides are TGTGCCAGCTCACCAGGGACAGGGATATACAATGAGCAGTTCTTC. Encoded protein: CASSPGTGIYNEQFF.

The chain recombines TRBV19 with TRBJ1-5; D is possibly TRBD1 (5 bases). V lost 2 bases and J 8 bases, leaving 16 bases between the germline ends. This CDR3 region has 15 residues. Germline loops: CDR1 LNHDA, CDR2 SQIVND (reference sequence). The CDR3 coding sequence is TGTGCCAGTAGTATACGGGGAATATCAGGGAAGCCCCAGCATTTT. Amino acids: CASSIRGISGKPQHF. The complete variable domain, with remaining parts taken from reference TRBV19 and TRBJ1-5, reads DGGITQSPKYLFRKEGQNVTLSCEQNLNHDAMYWYRQDPGQGLRLIYYSQIVNDFQKGDIAEGYSVSREKKESFPLTVTSAQKNPTAFYLCASSIRGISGKPQHFGDGTRLSIL.

This clone was seen a single time. The chain is built from TRBV28 and TRBJ2-5; no clear D gene. The closer fit of TRBJ2-7 to the DNA end suggests the J call may be wrong. The CDR3 spans 14 residues. CDR1 and CDR2 (germline): MDHEN, SYDVKM. CDR3 sequence: CASSLPATSYEQYF. CDR3 nucleotides: TGTGCCAGCAGTTTACCAGCGACCTCCTACGAGCAGTACTTC.

V is TRBV11-2 and J is TRBJ2-7; D is unclear. CDR1 is SGHAT and CDR2 is FQNNGV in the germline V gene. The CDR3 is made up of 15 amino acids. V was trimmed by 0 bases and J by 0 bases, leaving 9 bases between them. CDR3 in amino acids: CASSLEVHSSYEQYF. CDR3 sequence (DNA): TGTGCCAGCAGCTTAGAAGTTCACAGCTCCTACGAGCAGTACTTC. The whole variable domain, remainder taken from reference TRBV11-2 and TRBJ2-7, is EAGVAQSPRYKIIEKRQSVAFWCNPISGHATLYWYQQILGQGPKLLIQFQNNGVVDDSQLPKDRFSAERLKGVDSTLKIQPAKLEDSAVYLCASSLEVHSSYEQYFGPGTRLTVT.

The V gene is TRBV11-3, the J gene TRBJ2-5, with D perhaps TRBD1 or TRBD2 (5 bases each). CDR3 size: 13 residues. Looked up from germline, CDR1 is SGHNT and CDR2 is YENEEA. Trimming left V 6 bases short and J 3 bases short, with 11 bases between. The CDR3: CASRGRDEETQYF. CDR3 DNA sequence: TGTGCCAGCAGGGGCAGGGACGAAGAGACCCAGTACTTC.

V usage is TRBV6-5 and J usage is TRBJ2-4; the match to TRBD2 covers 7 bases. CDR1 MNHEY and CDR2 SVGAGI come from the germline V gene. With V trimmed by 6 bases and J by 11 bases, 4 bases remained unmatched. The CDR3 totals 11 residues. Here the CDR3 reads CASSGGTFQYF. CDR3 in DNA: TGTGCCAGCAGCGGGGGGACTTTTCAGTACTTC.

This clone came up once. This chain joins TRBV7-6 and TRBJ2-5, with D possibly matching TRBD2 (5 bases). V shed 0 bases and J shed 1 base, with 12 bases lying between them. This CDR3 contains 16 residues. Germline V gene sequence: CDR1 SGHVS, CDR2 FNYEAQ. The CDR3 is CASSLADRDAQETQYF. Written as DNA, the CDR3 is TGTGCCAGCAGCTTAGCGGACCGGGATGCCCAAGAGACCCAGTACTTC. Variable domain in full (rest from reference TRBV7-6 and TRBJ2-5): GAGVSQSPRYKVTKRGQDVALRCDPISGHVSLYWYRQALGQGPEFLTYFNYEAQQDKSGLPNDRFSAERPEGSISTLTIQRTEQRDSAMYRCASSLADRDAQETQYFGPGTRLLVL.

J is TRBJ2-3 and V is TRBV19, with a tentative D call TRBD2 (5 bases). The CDR3 is 13 amino acids. V shed 9 bases and J shed 2 bases, with 12 bases lying between them. CDR1 is LNHDA, CDR2 SQIVND, per germline (reference sequence). CDR3 sequence: CASSGWITDTQYF. CDR3 DNA sequence: TGTGCCAGCTCGGGGTGGATCACAGATACGCAGTATTTT.

The chain joins TRBV5-4 to TRBJ2-7; D gene uncertain. With 2 bases removed from V and 2 bases from J, the gap between germline ends came to 8 bases. Germline-derived CDR1 and CDR2 are SGHNT and YYREEE (reference sequence). There are 13 residues in the CDR3. The CDR3 loop is CASSLYIAYEQYF. As DNA, the CDR3 is TGTGCCAGCAGCTTATACATAGCCTACGAGCAGTACTTC.

The genes are TRBV2 and TRBJ2-1; 10 bases are a match to TRBD2. The CDR3 totals 16 residues. With 5 bases clipped from V and 8 bases from J, the junction kept 12 bases outside the gene matches. The germline gives CDR1 SNHLY, CDR2 FYNNEI. CDR3 nucleotides: TGTGCCAGCAGTCAGCCACTAGCGGGGTGGGAAGATGAGCAGTTCTTC. Its translation is CASSQPLAGWEDEQFF.

J is TRBJ2-7 and V is TRBV6-5; tentative D call: TRBD1 (5 bases). The CDR3 runs 11 residues. The ends were cut back, 8 bases at V and 5 bases at J, with 10 bases in the middle. Per the germline V gene, CDR1 is MNHEY and CDR2 is SVGAGI. DNA of the CDR3: TGTGCCAGCCAAGGGGTTCACGAGCAGTACTTC. This sequence encodes CASQGVHEQYF.

The CDR3 nucleotides read TGTGCCTCTCACCGCTTTAGCGGGAGTCGGACCGGGGAGCTGTTTTTT. It encodes CASHRFSGSRTGELFF. The chain uses TRBV30 and TRBJ2-2; TRBD2 matches at 9 bases. With V trimmed by 7 bases and J by 5 bases, 14 bases remained unmatched. The CDR3 totals 16 residues. CDR1 is GTSNPN and CDR2 is SVGIG in the germline V gene (reference sequence).

The rearrangement links TRBV20-1 to TRBJ2-5, with D perhaps matching TRBD2 (6 bases). Trimming removed 3 bases from V and 7 bases from J, with 6 bases in between. The CDR3 covers 10 residues. The germline V gene has CDR1 DFQATT and CDR2 SNEGSKA (reference sequence). CDR3 region: CSASSGTQYF. In nucleotides, the CDR3 is TGCAGTGCTAGTAGCGGGACCCAGTACTTC.

CDR3 loop: CASSETSSNTGELFF. CDR3 sequence (DNA): TGTGCCAGCAGTGAAACAAGCAGTAACACCGGGGAGCTGTTTTTT. V is TRBV25-1 and J is TRBJ2-2; no firm D call. Germline V gene lookup returns CDR1 MGHDK and CDR2 SYGVNS. Trimming left V 2 bases short and J 2 bases short, with 9 bases between. The CDR3 is 15 residues long.

V gene TRBV9 combines with J gene TRBJ2-7; tentative D call: TRBD2 (6 bases). CDR3 length equals 15 residues. V was pared by 2 bases and J by 7 bases, with 19 bases between. The germline CDR1 and CDR2 sequences are SGDLS and YYNGEE. Here the CDR3 DNA reads TGTGCCAGCAGCGTCTGGGACTCACCAAACGGGGAGCAGTACTTC. Translated: CASSVWDSPNGEQYF.

CDR3 residues: CASSLSREGQYEQYF. CDR3 in DNA: TGTGCCAGCAGTCTCTCGCGGGAGGGCCAGTACGAGCAGTACTTC. This rearrangement joins TRBV11-2 to TRBJ2-7; 9 positions match TRBD2. The CDR3 has 15 residues. The germline V gene encodes CDR1 SGHAT and CDR2 FQNNGV. The V and J ends lost 6 bases and 4 bases, in that order; junction bases with no gene match: 10.

The chain combines TRBV27 with TRBJ2-1; 7 positions match TRBD1. The CDR3 length is 15 residues. Trimming cost V 0 bases and J 7 bases; bases outside gene matches: 6. CDR1 is MNHEY, CDR2 SMNVEV, per germline (reference sequence). CDR3 amino acids: CASSLSSTGRNEQFF. CDR3 nucleotide sequence: TGTGCCAGCAGTTTATCGTCGACAGGGAGAAATGAGCAGTTCTTC.

This clone occurred once. The J gene is TRBJ2-7, the V gene TRBV28; D is possibly TRBD1 (6 bases). Germline V gene data show CDR1 as MDHEN and CDR2 as SYDVKM. V shed 6 bases and J shed 2 bases, with 14 bases lying between them. The CDR3 sequence is 14 residues long. The CDR3 sequence is CASRRGTIAYEQYF. The CDR3 nucleotides read TGTGCCAGCAGGAGGGGGACCATTGCCTACGAGCAGTACTTC.

V is TRBV28 and J is TRBJ2-1, with 9 bases identical to TRBD2. This CDR3 spans 15 amino acids. V shed 6 bases, J shed 9 bases, and the junction held 12 bases outside the gene matches. Germline V gene sequence: CDR1 MDHEN, CDR2 SYDVKM. The CDR3 loop is CASSFRGLARGEQFF. The DNA of the CDR3 is TGTGCCAGCAGCTTCAGGGGACTAGCACGGGGTGAGCAGTTCTTC.

This clone is a singleton in its sample. This chain joins TRBV29-1 and TRBJ2-1; D may match TRBD1 or TRBD2 (6 bases each). In germline, CDR1 is SQVTM, CDR2 ANQGSEA. CDR3 length: 12 residues. Trimming took 4 bases from V and 8 from J, leaving 12 bases between them. The CDR3, as DNA: TGCAGCGTTGTATCCGGGGGCGATGAGCAGTTCTTC. Translated, it gives CSVVSGGDEQFF.

This chain's CDR3 is CASRVQGTGQPQHF. CDR3 sequence (DNA): TGTGCCAGCAGGGTACAGGGAACGGGTCAGCCCCAGCATTTT. The rearrangement uses TRBV28 and TRBJ1-5, with D perhaps matching TRBD1 (6 bases). V was cut by 6 bases and J by 6 bases, with 15 bases left in between. Germline CDR1 MDHEN, CDR2 SYDVKM. This CDR3 is 14 amino acids long.

The chain recombines TRBV9 with TRBJ2-5, with D possibly TRBD1 on 5 matching bases. The CDR3 is made up of 16 amino acids. The V gene's germline CDR1 is SGDLS and CDR2 YYNGEE. With 0 bases removed from V and 1 base from J, the gap between germline ends came to 13 bases. CDR3 in DNA: TGTGCCAGCAGCGTAGAAGTTCGACAGTCCCAAGAGACCCAGTACTTC. Encoded protein: CASSVEVRQSQETQYF.

A few counts support this clone. This chain uses TRBV4-3 with TRBJ2-7; D unclear. V lost 0 bases, J lost 3 bases, and 12 bases lay in between. CDR1 and CDR2 from the germline V gene are LGHNA and YSLEER. This CDR3 is built from 15 residues. For the CDR3, the DNA is TGCGCCAGCAGCCAAGACCAGGACGGGTACTACGAGCAGTACTTC. Protein: CASSQDQDGYYEQYF.